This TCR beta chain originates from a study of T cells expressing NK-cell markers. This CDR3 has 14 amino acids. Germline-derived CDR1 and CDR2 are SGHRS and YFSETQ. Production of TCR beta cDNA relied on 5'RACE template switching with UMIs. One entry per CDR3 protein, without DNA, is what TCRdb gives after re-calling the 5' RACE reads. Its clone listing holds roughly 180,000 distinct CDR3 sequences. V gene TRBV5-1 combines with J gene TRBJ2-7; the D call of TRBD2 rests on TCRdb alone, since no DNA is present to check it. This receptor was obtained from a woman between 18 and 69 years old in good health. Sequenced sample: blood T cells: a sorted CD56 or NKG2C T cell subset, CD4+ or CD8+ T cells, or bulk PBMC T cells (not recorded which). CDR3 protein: CASSTSGGLDEQYF.